One sample yielded the 8 T cell receptor beta chains listed below, sequenced in a study of blood T cell repertoires in COVID-19. TCRdb's copy holds only in-frame clones and misses some; the assay was immunoSEQ multiplex PCR. In the table there are about 440,000 clones, around 88% of which are singletons. Sequences were obtained from peripheral blood. Receptors originate from a woman between 45 and 65 years old with COVID-19, enrolled during active disease.

The V call is TRBV3-1 (or the pseudogene TRBV3-2), the J call TRBJ1-2, with D maybe TRBD1 (5 bases). Trimming left V 4 bases short and J 5 bases short, with 14 bases between. The germline V gene has CDR1 LGHDT and CDR2 YNNKEL (reference sequence). The CDR3 consists of 14 residues. The CDR3 protein is CASSPGGLGYGYTF. Here the CDR3 DNA reads TGTGCCAGCAGCCCGGGGGGACTAGGATATGGCTACACCTTC.

The chain joins TRBV4-1 to TRBJ2-5, with 7 bases that match TRBD1. The CDR3 runs 15 residues. J lost 1 base, V lost 4 bases, and 6 bases had no gene match. Germline lookup yields CDR1 MGHRA and CDR2 YSYEKL. CDR3 bases: TGCGCCAGCAGCCGATTGACAGGGATCCAAGAGACCCAGTACTTC. Its translation is CASSRLTGIQETQYF.

The rearrangement joins TRBV27 to TRBJ1-2; D remains ambiguous. The CDR3 totals 13 residues. Trimming removed 2 bases at V and 2 bases at J, with 6 bases between. The germline gives CDR1 MNHEY, CDR2 SMNVEV (reference sequence). CDR3 coding DNA: TGTGCCAGCAGTTTAGAGGGAAACTATGGCTACACCTTC. This codes for CASSLEGNYGYTF.

The sample holds a few counts of this clone. The rearrangement joins TRBV28 to TRBJ1-6; D remains ambiguous. CDR3 length: 15 residues. Germline-derived CDR1 and CDR2 are MDHEN and SYDVKM. Deletions cut 5 bases from V and 6 bases from J, with 14 bases between. CDR3 DNA: TGTGCCAGCAGTCTCCTCGACACGAGTAATTCACCCCTCCACTTT. It codes for CASSLLDTSNSPLHF.

CDR3 protein: CASSESRGRTEAFF. In nucleotides, the CDR3 is TGCGCCAGCAGTGAGTCGAGGGGGAGAACTGAAGCTTTCTTT. The genes are TRBV10-2 and TRBJ1-1; the D gene is possibly TRBD1 (6 bases). Germline V CDR1 and CDR2: WSHSY, SAAADI. The CDR3 consists of 14 residues. V gave up 0 bases and J gave up 5 bases, with 10 bases separating them.

The J gene is TRBJ2-2, the V gene TRBV5-1; weak D call: TRBD1 (5 bases). The V end lost 0 bases, the J end lost 5 bases, and 11 bases lay between the germline ends. CDR3 size: 15 residues. Germline CDR1 reads SGHRS; CDR2 reads YFSETQ. The CDR3 DNA reads TGCGCCAGCAGCTTGGTCCATGGGGCGACCGGGGAGCTGTTTTTT. It specifies CASSLVHGATGELFF.

The J gene is TRBJ2-5, the V gene TRBV7-9, with 7 nucleotides matching TRBD2. This CDR3 contains 16 residues. V lost 5 bases, J lost 5 bases, and 14 bases stayed unmatched. The germline V gene has CDR1 SEHNR and CDR2 FQNEAQ (reference sequence). CDR3 residues: CASSPLMGGAYETQYF. The CDR3 coding sequence is TGTGCCAGCAGCCCTCTTATGGGAGGGGCCTACGAGACCCAGTACTTC.

The V call is TRBV30, the J call TRBJ2-2, with D maybe TRBD2 (7 bases). Germline CDR1 GTSNPN, CDR2 SVGIG (reference sequence). V was pared by 4 bases and J by 3 bases, with 24 bases between. This CDR3 region has 18 residues. In DNA form, the CDR3 reads TGTGCCTGGATCAACCTCGTAGGGGGGGGCCGCGACACCGGGGAGCTGTTTTTT. This translates into CAWINLVGGGRDTGELFF.